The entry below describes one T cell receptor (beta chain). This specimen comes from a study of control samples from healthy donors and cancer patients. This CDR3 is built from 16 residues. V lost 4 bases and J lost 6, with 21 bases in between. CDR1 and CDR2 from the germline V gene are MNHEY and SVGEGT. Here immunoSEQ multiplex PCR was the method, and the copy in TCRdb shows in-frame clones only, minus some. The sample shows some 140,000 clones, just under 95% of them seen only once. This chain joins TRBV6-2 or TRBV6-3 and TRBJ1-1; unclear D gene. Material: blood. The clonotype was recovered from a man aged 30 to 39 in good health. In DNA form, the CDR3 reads TGTGCCAGCAGTTCCACGGGCGATTTGGTCTCCGCTGAAGCTTTCTTT. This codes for CASSSTGDLVSAEAFF.